The 32 T cell receptor beta chains in this list originate from one sample, sequenced in a study of regulatory dendritic cells for organ transplantation. Sequenced by immunoSEQ multiplex PCR; TCRdb stores in-frame clones only, minus some. The table has fewer than 12,000 clones, around 66% seen once. Material for sequencing was memory CD8+ T cells from blood. Described subset: CD45RO+ memory T cells. These receptors originate from a human donor in good health.

There are a few counts of this clone. The genes are TRBV28 and TRBJ1-2, with TRBD1 matching over 7 bases. V shed 7 bases and J 6 bases; nucleotides not matched to a gene: 14. From germline, CDR1 is MDHEN and CDR2 SYDVKM. The CDR3 contains 15 residues. The DNA for the CDR3 is TGTGCCAGCACCCCCAGGGGGGGGAAGGTACATGGCTACACCTTC. Residues: CASTPRGGKVHGYTF.

As to this clone: The sample has other DNA sequences that encode this CDR3 too. The chain is built from TRBV28 and TRBJ1-1; perhaps TRBD1 as D (5 bases). The germline V and J ends were trimmed by 2 bases and 1 base, with 8 bases remaining between them. In germline, CDR1 is MDHEN, CDR2 SYDVKM. The CDR3 length is 14 residues. This CDR3 reads CASSLRGENTEAFF. CDR3 sequence (DNA): TGTGCCAGCAGTTTACGGGGGGAGAACACTGAAGCTTTCTTT.

The rearrangement uses TRBV7-8 and TRBJ2-7, with a possible D match to TRBD2 (5 bases). This CDR3 is 13 amino acids long. In germline, CDR1 is SGHVS, CDR2 FQNEAQ. V lost 5 bases and J lost 1, with 9 bases in between. The CDR3 protein is CASSTGLSYEQYF. The CDR3 bases are TGTGCCAGCAGCACCGGACTTTCCTACGAGCAGTACTTC.

The chain recombines TRBV10-2 with TRBJ2-2; tentatively, D is TRBD1 (5 bases). The CDR3 consists of 15 residues. CDR1 and CDR2 (germline): WSHSY, SAAADI. V was shortened by 7 bases and J by 3 bases, with 15 bases between the two germline ends. CDR3 residues: CASTRQGFYTGELFF. Here the CDR3 DNA reads TGCGCCAGCACTCGCCAGGGATTTTACACCGGGGAGCTGTTTTTT.

Comment on this clone: This CDR3 is also generated by other DNA sequences in the sample. The V gene is TRBV7-2, the J gene TRBJ1-2; 10 bases agree with TRBD1. The CDR3 has 13 amino acids. Germline CDR1 SGHTA, CDR2 FQGNSA. J lost 6 bases, V lost 3 bases, and 1 base had no gene match. The CDR3 bases are TGTGCCAGCAGCTTGGGGACAGGGGATGGCTACACCTTC. Residues: CASSLGTGDGYTF.

In this sample, this clone is medium-sized. The chain has TRBV5-1 and TRBJ2-1; 9 bases line up with TRBD1. Germline V gives CDR1 SGHRS, CDR2 YFSETQ. CDR3 length: 14 amino acids. V shed 5 bases, J shed 6 bases, and the junction held 6 bases outside the gene matches. CDR3 bases: TGCGCCAGCAGTAGGACAGGGGTTCTCAATGAGCAGTTCTTC. This translates into CASSRTGVLNEQFF. Full variable domain (outside the CDR3, taken from reference TRBV5-1 and TRBJ2-1): KAGVTQTPRYLIKTRGQQVTLSCSPISGHRSVSWYQQTPGQGLQFLFEYFSETQRNKGNFPGRFSGRQFSNSRSEMNVSTLELGDSALYLCASSRTGVLNEQFFGPGTRLTVL.

The chain employs TRBV18 and TRBJ2-3; TRBD2 matches at 15 bases. The CDR3 has 20 residues. The germline V gene encodes CDR1 KGHSH and CDR2 LQKENI. Unmatched junction bases numbered 13, after V lost 3 bases and J lost 3 bases. In nucleotides, the CDR3 is TGTGCCAGCTCACCCACGGGACTAGCGGGGGGCCCAAAAGGGACAGATACGCAGTATTTT. Its protein product is CASSPTGLAGGPKGTDTQYF.

CDR3 sequence reads: CASSVGRDTQDSGANVLTF. Written as DNA, the CDR3 is TGTGCCAGCAGCGTAGGGCGGGACACACAAGATTCTGGGGCCAACGTCCTGACTTTC. V usage is TRBV9 and J usage is TRBJ2-6; either TRBD1 or TRBD2 may fit D (6 bases each). CDR3 length equals 19 residues. Trimming shortened V by 0 bases and J by 1 base, and 17 bases separated the two germline ends. Per germline, CDR1 SGDLS and CDR2 YYNGEE. The complete variable domain, with remaining parts taken from reference TRBV9 and TRBJ2-6, reads DSGVTQTPKHLITATGQRVTLRCSPRSGDLSVYWYQQSLDQGLQFLIQYYNGEERAKGNILERFSAQQFPDLHSELNLSSLELGDSALYFCASSVGRDTQDSGANVLTFGAGSRLTVL.

The V and J genes are TRBV5-1 and TRBJ2-5, with D hard to call. The CDR3 spans 17 residues. The germline gives CDR1 SGHRS, CDR2 YFSETQ. V dropped 4 bases and J dropped 1 base, with 20 bases sitting between them. This chain's CDR3 is CASSPHNRLHRQETQYF. For the CDR3, the DNA is TGCGCCAGCAGCCCCCATAATAGGCTGCATCGCCAAGAGACCCAGTACTTC. Full variable domain (rest looked up from reference TRBV5-1 and TRBJ2-5): KAGVTQTPRYLIKTRGQQVTLSCSPISGHRSVSWYQQTPGQGLQFLFEYFSETQRNKGNFPGRFSGRQFSNSRSEMNVSTLELGDSALYLCASSPHNRLHRQETQYFGPGTRLLVL.

The chain links TRBV15 to TRBJ1-2, with D uncertain. The CDR3 totals 16 residues. Germline CDR1 reads LNHNV; CDR2 reads YYDKDF (reference sequence). Trimming took 0 bases from V and 12 from J, leaving 23 bases between them. The CDR3: CATSRDLGGTIGGDTF. The CDR3 bases are TGTGCCACCAGCAGAGATCTAGGCGGTACTATTGGAGGTGACACCTTC. The whole variable domain, remainder taken from reference TRBV15 and TRBJ1-2, is DAMVIQNPRYQVTQFGKPVTLSCSQTLNHNVMYWYQQKSSQAPKLLFHYYDKDFNNEADTPDNFQSRRPNTSFCFLDIRSPGLGDTAMYLCATSRDLGGTIGGDTFGSGTRLTVV.

This chain connects TRBV5-1 to TRBJ2-7; 9 bases are a match to TRBD1. The CDR3 loop spans 18 amino acids. The J segment lost 0 bases and the V segment lost 0 bases, leaving 10 bases of the junction unmatched. Germline CDR1 reads SGHRS; CDR2 reads YFSETQ. CDR3 region: CASSLANRGPLFSYEQYF. CDR3 in DNA: TGCGCCAGCAGCTTGGCGAACAGGGGGCCACTTTTCTCCTACGAGCAGTACTTC.

This rearrangement joins TRBV5-6 to TRBJ2-3; no reliable D call. With 4 bases removed from V and 4 bases from J, the gap between germline ends came to 7 bases. Germline V gene lookup returns CDR1 SGHDT and CDR2 YYEEEE. The CDR3 spans 12 residues. DNA of the CDR3: TGTGCCAGCAGCGATAAGTCAGATACGCAGTATTTT. Its translation is CASSDKSDTQYF. The whole variable domain, filled in from reference TRBV5-6 and TRBJ2-3, reads DAGVTQSPTHLIKTRGQQVTLRCSPKSGHDTVSWYQQALGQGPQFIFQYYEEEERQRGNFPDRFSGHQFPNYSSELNVNALLLGDSALYLCASSDKSDTQYFGPGTRLTVL.

V gene TRBV2 combines with J gene TRBJ1-5, with D perhaps TRBD1 (5 bases). CDR1 and CDR2 (germline): SNHLY, FYNNEI. V was clipped by 7 bases and J by 4 bases, with 14 bases between them. This CDR3 comprises 14 residues. For the CDR3, the DNA is TGTGCCAGCAACTCTATGTCAGGGAATCAGCCCCAGCATTTT. Translated, it gives CASNSMSGNQPQHF. The full variable domain, with the rest looked up from reference TRBV2 and TRBJ1-5, is EPEVTQTPSHQVTQMGQEVILRCVPISNHLYFYWYRQILGQKVEFLVSFYNNEISEKSEIFDDQFSVERPDGSNFTLKIRSTKLEDSAMYFCASNSMSGNQPQHFGDGTRLSIL.

The table lists this clone with a few counts. This sequence joins TRBV30 and TRBJ1-1, with a possible D match to TRBD1 (5 bases). The CDR3 is 11 amino acids. Germline loops: CDR1 GTSNPN, CDR2 SVGIG (reference sequence). Between the trimmed V and J ends, which lost 5 bases and 4 bases, there was a span of 8 bases. As DNA, the CDR3 is TGTGCCTGGGGCGGGGGCACTGAAGCTTTCTTT. This encodes CAWGGGTEAFF.

The V and J genes are TRBV6-5 and TRBJ1-2; a weak D match, TRBD1 (5 bases). Germline loops: CDR1 MNHEY, CDR2 SVGAGI. CDR3 length equals 15 residues. The V and J ends lost 6 bases and 6 bases respectively, with 20 bases between them. The chain's CDR3 is CASRTLVGAQDGYTF. The CDR3, as DNA: TGTGCCAGCAGGACCCTGGTCGGGGCGCAGGATGGCTACACCTTC.

The V and J genes are TRBV6-5 and TRBJ2-4; TRBD2 matches at 9 bases. This CDR3 has 15 residues. Germline CDR1 and CDR2: MNHEY and SVGAGI. Trimming removed 5 bases from V and 8 bases from J; junction bases left unmatched: 10. The CDR3 sequence: CASSPTERGADIQYF. CDR3 bases: TGTGCCAGCAGTCCGACGGAGCGGGGGGCGGACATTCAGTACTTC.

The gene calls are TRBV19 and TRBJ1-1, with a tentative D call TRBD1 (6 bases). Germline V gives CDR1 LNHDA, CDR2 SQIVND (reference sequence). Trimming cost V 6 bases and J 2 bases, with 19 bases left between them. CDR3 length equals 16 residues. CDR3 sequence: CASSRVGTLGNTEAFF. CDR3 DNA sequence: TGTGCCAGTAGCCGTGTCGGGACACTAGGCAACACTGAAGCTTTCTTT.

This clone has more than one count but fewer than ten. The rearrangement joins TRBV15 to TRBJ2-7, with TRBD1 identical over 9 bases. The ends lost 5 bases at V and 6 bases at J; junction bases unmatched: 5. Germline lookup yields CDR1 LNHNV and CDR2 YYDKDF (reference sequence). The CDR3 loop spans 13 amino acids. CDR3 residues: CATSEQGAIEQYF. The CDR3 nucleotides read TGTGCCACCAGCGAACAGGGGGCAATCGAGCAGTACTTC.

The rearrangement uses TRBV28 and TRBJ2-4, with D maybe TRBD2 (6 bases). The CDR3 is 14 residues long. Trimming left V 5 bases short and J 7 bases short, with 15 bases between. Germline V gene data show CDR1 as MDHEN and CDR2 as SYDVKM. Here the CDR3 DNA reads TGTGCCAGCAGTCTGAAGGGTGGGGGGAACATTCAGTACTTC. Residues: CASSLKGGGNIQYF.

The chain employs TRBV27 and TRBJ2-7; 8 bases map to TRBD1. The CDR3 is made up of 14 amino acids. Germline loops: CDR1 MNHEY, CDR2 SMNVEV (reference sequence). Trimming took 6 bases from V and 3 from J; bases not matched to a gene: 7. CDR3 DNA sequence: TGTGCCAGCAGCACCATTGACAGGGGCTACGAGCAGTACTTC. Translating it yields CASSTIDRGYEQYF.

CDR3 sequence (DNA): TGTGCCAGCAGCCTTGGGGGACTTCGCTACGAGCAGTACTTC. Protein product: CASSLGGLRYEQYF. The V call is TRBV6-5, the J call TRBJ2-7, with D possibly matching TRBD2 (6 bases). Germline-derived CDR1 and CDR2 are MNHEY and SVGAGI. The CDR3 length is 14 residues. The V end was cut by 6 bases, the J end by 3 bases, with 15 bases between.

This clone was found once. The CDR3: CAIRAGTVLGGELFF. The CDR3, as DNA: TGTGCCATCAGAGCCGGGACAGTCCTAGGCGGGGAGCTGTTTTTT. The V and J genes are TRBV10-3 and TRBJ2-2; 7 bases match TRBD1. The CDR3 loop spans 15 amino acids. Germline CDR1 ENHRY, CDR2 SYGVKD. Germline trimming cut 6 bases from V and 7 bases from J; bases unmatched to any gene: 11.

The chain is built from TRBV19 and TRBJ2-3, with D tentatively TRBD2 (5 bases). Germline lookup yields CDR1 LNHDA and CDR2 SQIVND (reference sequence). The CDR3 is 14 residues long. Trimming cost V 5 bases and J 4 bases, with 13 bases left between them. CDR3 sequence (DNA): TGTGCCAGTAGTTCCCTTCGGGGAGCAGATACGCAGTATTTT. Translation: CASSSLRGADTQYF.

Only one count was recorded for this clone. The chain employs TRBV7-9 and TRBJ2-1, with 9 bases fitting TRBD2. CDR1 is SEHNR and CDR2 is FQNEAQ in the germline V gene (reference sequence). The CDR3 runs to 16 residues. V trimming: 3 bases; J trimming: 2 bases; junction bases outside the gene matches: 5. This CDR3 reads CASSFMGLATYNEQFF. CDR3 nucleotide sequence: TGTGCCAGCAGCTTCATGGGACTAGCCACCTACAATGAGCAGTTCTTC.

The chain combines TRBV7-9 with TRBJ2-3; a weak D match, TRBD1 (5 bases). Germline CDR1 is SEHNR and CDR2 is FQNEAQ (reference sequence). The CDR3 sequence is 13 residues long. V lost 7 bases, J lost 7 bases, and 15 bases lay in between. CDR3 in amino acids: CASKTRQFNTQYF. DNA of the CDR3: TGTGCCAGCAAAACCAGACAGTTTAATACGCAGTATTTT.

The chain combines TRBV7-2 with TRBJ2-1, with 11 bases aligning to TRBD2. Germline CDR1 SGHTA, CDR2 FQGNSA. The CDR3 has 16 amino acids. J lost 8 bases, V lost 5 bases, and 11 bases had no gene match. For the CDR3, the DNA is TGTGCCAGCAGCCTATTAGCGGGAGGGCTTTTGGATGAGCAGTTCTTC. It yields the protein CASSLLAGGLLDEQFF. Based on the CDR3 plus reference TRBV7-2 and TRBJ2-1, the full variable domain is GAGVSQSPSNKVTEKGKDVELRCDPISGHTALYWYRQSLGQGLEFLIYFQGNSAPDKSGLPSDRFSAERTGGSVSTLTIQRTQQEDSAVYLCASSLLAGGLLDEQFFGPGTRLTVL.

The V call is TRBV7-9, the J call TRBJ2-4, with 8 nucleotides matching TRBD1. Trimming removed 4 bases from V and 9 bases from J; junction bases left unmatched: 17. The germline gives CDR1 SEHNR, CDR2 FQNEAQ (reference sequence). The CDR3 extends over 17 amino acids. The CDR3 reads CASSSHDMTGVRAIQYF. The CDR3 nucleotides read TGTGCCAGCAGCTCCCACGACATGACAGGGGTACGGGCCATTCAGTACTTC.

This clone was detected only a few times. This chain links TRBV18 with TRBJ1-1; tentative D call: TRBD1 (6 bases). The germline V and J ends were trimmed by 3 bases and 5 bases, with 10 bases remaining between them. This CDR3 has 13 residues. Germline CDR1 reads KGHSH; CDR2 reads LQKENI. The CDR3 protein is CASSPGTSTEAFF. In nucleotides, the CDR3 is TGTGCCAGCTCACCGGGGACATCAACTGAAGCTTTCTTT.

CDR3 amino acids: CASSQDYRGVGSYNEQFF. The DNA of the CDR3 is TGCGCCAGCAGCCAAGATTACCGGGGGGTAGGTTCCTACAATGAGCAGTTCTTC. The chain employs TRBV4-3 and TRBJ2-1, with 7 bases identical to TRBD2. V shed 0 bases, J shed 1 base, and the junction held 9 bases outside the gene matches. The CDR3 is made up of 18 amino acids. Germline loops: CDR1 LGHNA, CDR2 YSLEER.

The chain uses TRBV7-7 and TRBJ2-7; D is uncertain. The CDR3 loop spans 14 amino acids. Germline-derived CDR1 and CDR2 are SSHAT and FNYEAQ (reference sequence). CDR3 loop: CASSAAGPNLKQYF. The CDR3 region has the DNA TGTGCTAGCTCGGCGGCCGGTCCCAATTTGAAGCAGTACTTC.

V and J are TRBV4-3 and TRBJ2-2, with D maybe TRBD2 (5 bases). There are 15 residues in the CDR3. The germline gives CDR1 LGHNA, CDR2 YSLEER. V was clipped by 0 bases and J by 6 bases, with 11 bases between them. CDR3 in amino acids: CASSQDYASSGELFF. DNA for the CDR3: TGCGCCAGCAGCCAAGATTACGCTAGCTCCGGGGAGCTGTTTTTT.

The chain has TRBV6-5 and TRBJ1-1, with D perhaps TRBD1 (6 bases). The CDR3 extends over 16 amino acids. The V end lost 2 bases, the J end lost 3 bases, and 16 bases lay between the germline ends. CDR1 and CDR2 from the germline V gene are MNHEY and SVGAGI. CDR3 residues: CASSYGGGGLDTEAFF. CDR3 nucleotides: TGTGCCAGCAGTTACGGCGGTGGGGGGCTAGACACTGAAGCTTTCTTT.